This T cell receptor beta chain was retrieved from a study of cytomegalovirus exposure and HLA in healthy donors. 60 Vbeta and 13 Jbeta primers were used in PCR. Original analysis: Per a later analysis, the number of unique TCR beta chains was roughly 87 million, of which about 10 million were shared. TCRdb's copy holds only in-frame clones and misses some; the assay was immunoSEQ multiplex PCR. For V, J and clone size, that table is used; D and trimming come from the DNA. The sample lists 100,000 to 150,000 clones, approximately 84% occurring once. Germline V gene lookup returns CDR1 ENHRY and CDR2 SYGVKD. The germline V and J ends were trimmed by 1 base and 6 bases, with 4 bases remaining between them. CDR3 size: 12 residues.

The sequence was collected from a boy aged 2 to 10 in good health and CMV-seronegative. The specimen was PBMCs. The chain combines TRBV10-3 with TRBJ1-5; no definite D call. DNA of the CDR3: TGTGCCATCAGTGAGTTCGGTCAGCCCCAGCATTTT. Residues: CAISEFGQPQHF.